This TCR beta chain emerged from a study of neurological immune-mediated disorders. With 10-nucleotide random UMIs included, cDNA was synthesized by 5'RACE. Using its own MiXCR run on the 5' RACE reads, TCRdb lists one record per CDR3 protein. The sample holds 39,000 or so distinct CDR3 sequences, 4.8% seen once. The CDR3 runs to 15 residues. Germline V gene sequence: CDR1 SQVTM, CDR2 ANQGSEA. Trimming left V 7 bases short and J 1 base short, with 16 bases between. The sorted libraries drew on roughly 930,000 T cells that were CD4+ or CD8+. By proportion, this clonotype is medium-sized (0.01 to 0.1%). Antigen unknown. Study-wide results and limits: Sharing of CDR3 amino acid sequences among expanded clones across subjects was absent, suggesting private repertoires in all groups.

This TCR came from a man aged 18 to 30 in good health. Sequencing used CD4+ T cells from blood. The gene calls are TRBV29-1 and TRBJ2-2, with D perhaps being TRBD1 or TRBD2 (5 bases each). The CDR3 here is CSAKKGTGNTGELFF. The DNA of the CDR3 is TGCAGCGCCAAGAAGGGGACGGGGAACACCGGGGAGCTGTTTTTT.